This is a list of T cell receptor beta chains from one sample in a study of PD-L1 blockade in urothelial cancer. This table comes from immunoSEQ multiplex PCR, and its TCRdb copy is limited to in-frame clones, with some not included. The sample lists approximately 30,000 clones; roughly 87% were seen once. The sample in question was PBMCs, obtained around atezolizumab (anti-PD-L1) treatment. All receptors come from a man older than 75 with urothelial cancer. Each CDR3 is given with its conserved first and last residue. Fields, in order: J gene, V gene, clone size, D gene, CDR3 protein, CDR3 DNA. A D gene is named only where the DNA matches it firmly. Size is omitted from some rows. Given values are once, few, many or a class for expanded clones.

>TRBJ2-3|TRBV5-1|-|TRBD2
CASRGSGRATDTQYF
TGCGCCAGCAGAGGGAGCGGGAGGGCGACAGATACGCAGTATTTT
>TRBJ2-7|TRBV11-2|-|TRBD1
CASSLEGGQGSYEQYF
TGTGCCAGCAGCTTAGAGGGTGGACAGGGGTCCTACGAGCAGTACTTC
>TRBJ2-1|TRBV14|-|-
CASSQDLRGGNEQFF
TGTGCCAGCAGCCAAGATCTCAGGGGAGGGAATGAGCAGTTCTTC
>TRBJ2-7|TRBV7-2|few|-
CASSLAPSSYEQYF
TGTGCCAGCAGCTTAGCGCCGAGCTCCTACGAGCAGTACTTC
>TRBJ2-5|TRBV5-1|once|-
CASGSSGYQETQYF
TGCGCCAGCGGGTCCAGCGGGTACCAAGAGACCCAGTACTTC
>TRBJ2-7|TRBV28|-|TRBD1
CASSGGQEISYEQYF
TGTGCCAGCAGTGGCGGACAGGAAATTTCCTACGAGCAGTACTTC
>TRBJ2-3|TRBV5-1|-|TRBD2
CASSLSGEGGADTQYF
TGCGCCAGCAGCTTGAGCGGGGAAGGAGGAGCAGATACGCAGTATTTT
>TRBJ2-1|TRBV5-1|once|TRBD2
CASSLSGGSYNEQFF
TGCGCCAGCAGCTTAAGCGGGGGCTCCTACAATGAGCAGTTCTTC
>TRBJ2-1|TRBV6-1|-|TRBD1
CASRAGTGLQNEQFF
TGTGCCAGCAGAGCCGGGACAGGGCTACAAAATGAGCAGTTCTTC
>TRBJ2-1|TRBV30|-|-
CAWGPSKNEQFF
TGTGCCTGGGGGCCAAGTAAGAATGAGCAGTTCTTC
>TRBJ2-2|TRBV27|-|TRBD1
CASSIGTGMSGELFF
TGTGCCAGCAGTATCGGGACAGGGATGTCCGGGGAGCTGTTTTTT
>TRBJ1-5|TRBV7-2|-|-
CASSLYSGFQPQHF
TGTGCCAGCAGCTTATATTCAGGATTTCAGCCCCAGCATTTT
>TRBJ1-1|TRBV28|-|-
CASSAGDWVTEAFF
TGTGCCAGCAGTGCGGGGGATTGGGTCACTGAAGCTTTCTTT
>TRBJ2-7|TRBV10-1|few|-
CASSDGLSLYEQYF
TGCGCCAGCAGTGATGGACTTTCCCTCTACGAGCAGTACTTC
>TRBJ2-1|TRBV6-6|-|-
CASRSNRLDSNEQFF
TGTGCCAGCAGATCTAACAGGCTAGATTCCAATGAGCAGTTCTTC
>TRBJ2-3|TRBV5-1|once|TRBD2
CASSLSSGGSDTQYF
TGCGCCAGCAGCTTGTCTAGCGGGGGGTCAGATACGCAGTATTTT
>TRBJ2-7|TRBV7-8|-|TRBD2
CASRLTSGGGEQYF
TGTGCCAGCAGGCTGACTAGCGGAGGCGGGGAGCAGTACTTC
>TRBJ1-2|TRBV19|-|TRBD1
CASSTGDRDGYTF
TGTGCCAGTAGTACCGGGGACAGGGACGGCTACACCTTC
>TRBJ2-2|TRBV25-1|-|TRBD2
CASESSGRTGELFF
TGTGCCAGCGAGTCTAGCGGGAGGACCGGGGAGCTGTTTTTT
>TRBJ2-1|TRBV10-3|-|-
CAITPDRSYNEQFF
TGTGCCATCACCCCGGACAGATCCTACAATGAGCAGTTCTTC
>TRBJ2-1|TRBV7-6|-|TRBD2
CASTRLAGDNEQFF
TGTGCCAGCACCCGACTAGCGGGGGACAATGAGCAGTTCTTC
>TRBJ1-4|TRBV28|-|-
CASSRAGRGEKLFF
TGTGCCAGCAGTCGGGCCGGCAGGGGTGAAAAACTGTTTTTT
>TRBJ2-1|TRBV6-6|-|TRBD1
CASSSGQGAGEQFF
TGTGCCAGCAGTTCGGGACAGGGGGCGGGGGAGCAGTTCTTC
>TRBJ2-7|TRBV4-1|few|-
CASSDSGAGVREQYF
TGCGCCAGCAGCGATTCGGGGGCGGGAGTTCGCGAGCAGTACTTC
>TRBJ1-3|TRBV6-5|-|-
CASSYDPSRSTIYF
TGTGCCAGCAGTTACGACCCCTCGAGGAGCACCATATATTTT